The 18 T cell receptor beta chains below all came from one sample that was sequenced in a study of human T cells and chemical hapten exposure. TCRdb reprocessed the RACE reads with MiXCR, giving one entry per CDR3 protein. This table has 180,000 or so distinct CDR3 sequences, around 20% appearing once. Time point: patch test 1, 2 weeks after DPC sensitization. Specified treatment: therapeutic diphenylcyclopropenone sensitization with weekly scalp DPC. This specimen was whole blood, taken in connection with sensitization to the hapten diphenylcyclopropenone (DPC). These receptors all come from a woman between 50 and 59 years old with alopecia areata. Some clones in this sample may be carry-over from other donors' samples.

The genes are TRBV20-1 and TRBJ2-7; 8 nucleotides agree with TRBD1. CDR3 size: 13 residues. The V gene end was trimmed by 3 bases and the J gene end by 7 bases; junction bases not matched to a gene: 8. Germline CDR1 and CDR2: DFQATT and SNEGSKA (reference sequence). In DNA, the CDR3 is TGCAGTGCTAGGCCCCGACAGGGGTGGGAGCAGTACTTC. Its protein product is CSARPRQGWEQYF.

CDR3 in amino acids: CASSWDSVNTEAFF. CDR3 coding DNA: TGTGCCAGCAGTTGGGACAGCGTGAACACTGAAGCTTTCTTT. The V call is TRBV2, the J call TRBJ1-1; 7 positions agree with TRBD1. V gave up 5 bases and J gave up 0 bases; unmatched junction bases: 3. This CDR3 region has 14 residues. From germline, CDR1 is SNHLY and CDR2 FYNNEI.

The chain has TRBV6-1 and TRBJ1-3; no definite D call. Trimming took off 1 base at V and 3 bases at J, with 7 bases between the two ends. Germline V gene sequence: CDR1 MNHNS, CDR2 SASEGT. This CDR3 is built from 14 residues. The CDR3 protein is CASSEGYSGNTIYF. The CDR3 nucleotides are TGTGCCAGCAGTGAAGGTTACAGTGGAAACACCATATATTTT.

Note on this clonotype: One junction end does not reproduce the germline sequence, and a read error may be involved. V gene TRBV6-5 combines with J gene TRBJ1-2; D is undetermined. Germline CDR1 reads MNHEY; CDR2 reads SVGAGI. The CDR3 extends over 14 amino acids. CDR3 nucleotides: TGTGCCAGCCGTTACCCGGGCCTCAGCTATGGCTACACCTTC. It encodes CASRYPGLSYGYTF.

V and J are TRBV10-3 and TRBJ1-1, with D uncertain. The CDR3 length is 16 residues. Germline values: CDR1 ENHRY, CDR2 SYGVKD. Trimming pared 9 bases from V and 1 base from J, leaving 21 bases between. In nucleotides, the CDR3 is TGTGCCATATTTCCCGGGCAGGAGGCCGCGAACACTGAAGCTTTCTTT. It translates to CAIFPGQEAANTEAFF.

The chain combines TRBV5-4 with TRBJ1-2; D ambiguous. The V end lost 3 bases, the J end lost 2 bases, and 17 bases lay between the germline ends. Germline V lookup: CDR1 SGHNT, CDR2 YYREEE (reference sequence). This CDR3 is 16 amino acids long. The CDR3 DNA reads as TGTGCCAGCAGCTGGAGGCGGACGGACGAAAACTATGGCTACACCTTC. Translation gives CASSWRRTDENYGYTF.

The gene calls are TRBV6-1 and TRBJ2-5; 10 positions match TRBD2. The CDR3 consists of 16 residues. Germline V gives CDR1 MNHNS, CDR2 SASEGT. V lost 4 bases to trimming and J lost 5 bases; unmatched junction nucleotides: 10. The DNA for the CDR3 is TGTGCCAGCAGTGGGGTACTAGCGGGATCGTTCGAGACCCAGTACTTC. Translating gives CASSGVLAGSFETQYF.

The genes are TRBV25-1 and TRBJ2-2; D perhaps matches TRBD2 (7 bases). V was cut by 3 bases and J by 2 bases, with 19 bases left in between. In germline, CDR1 is MGHDK, CDR2 SYGVNS. The CDR3 covers 18 residues. CDR3 coding DNA: TGTGCCAGCAGTGATCCCCACGGGACGGGGGGCAACACCGGGGAGCTGTTTTTT. Protein: CASSDPHGTGGNTGELFF.

This clonotype was seen a few times. The chain is built from TRBV20-1 and TRBJ1-1, with D possibly being TRBD1 (5 bases). The V and J ends lost 6 bases and 4 bases respectively, with 12 bases between them. Germline assignment: CDR1 DFQATT and CDR2 SNEGSKA (reference sequence). CDR3 size: 12 residues. CDR3 sequence reads: CSAAPGSTEAFF. CDR3 bases: TGCAGTGCCGCCCCAGGGAGCACTGAAGCTTTCTTT.

This chain uses TRBV11-2 with TRBJ2-5; D gene unclear. The V end lost 5 bases, the J end lost 5 bases, and 15 bases lay between the germline ends. The CDR3 extends over 14 amino acids. Germline loops: CDR1 SGHAT, CDR2 FQNNGV. The CDR3 spells CASSRRRDVETQYF. DNA for the CDR3: TGTGCCAGCAGCCGTAGGCGTGACGTGGAGACCCAGTACTTC.

For the CDR3, the DNA is TGTGCCAGCAGTGAATCGGGACGGCGTGGTACAGATACGCAGTATTTT. Translation gives CASSESGRRGTDTQYF. J is TRBJ2-3 and V is TRBV25-1, with D possibly being TRBD1 or TRBD2 (5 bases each). The V gene lost 1 base and the J gene lost 3 bases, with 14 bases spanning the gap. The CDR3 is 16 amino acids. Germline loops: CDR1 MGHDK, CDR2 SYGVNS.

The J gene is TRBJ2-1, the V gene TRBV5-1, with 14 bases lining up with TRBD2. The CDR3 has 17 amino acids. CDR1 is SGHRS, CDR2 YFSETQ, per germline. Germline trimming cut 6 bases from V and 7 bases from J; bases unmatched to any gene: 12. CDR3 region: CASTPRSGLAGVNEQFF. DNA for the CDR3: TGCGCCAGCACTCCACGGTCGGGACTAGCGGGAGTAAATGAGCAGTTCTTC.

This clonotype occurred many times. The V and J genes are TRBV5-1 and TRBJ2-3; TRBD2 matches 13 bases. From germline, CDR1 is SGHRS and CDR2 YFSETQ. The V gene end was trimmed by 2 bases and the J gene end by 11 bases; junction bases not matched to a gene: 8. The CDR3 has 15 amino acids. As DNA, the CDR3 is TGCGCCAGCAGCTTAACCGGGACTAGCGGGATTGAGCAGTATTTT. Translated, it gives CASSLTGTSGIEQYF.

The chain links TRBV12-3 or TRBV12-4 to TRBJ2-7, with a tentative D call TRBD2 (5 bases). V dropped 3 bases and J dropped 6 bases, with 12 bases sitting between them. This CDR3 has 13 amino acids. The CDR3 spells CASSFTLGGEQYF. The CDR3 region has the DNA TGTGCCAGCAGTTTTACCTTAGGAGGCGAGCAGTACTTC.

In its sample, this clonotype was seen a few times. The CDR3 spells CASISATSGRVGEQFF. The CDR3 DNA reads TGTGCCAGTATTTCCGCGACTAGCGGGAGGGTTGGTGAGCAGTTCTTC. The gene calls are TRBV19 and TRBJ2-1, with 14 bases identical to TRBD2. CDR1 is LNHDA and CDR2 is SQIVND in the germline V gene (reference sequence). The CDR3 is 16 amino acids. After removal of 7 bases from V and 9 bases from J, the junction contained 11 bases not matched to a gene.

This clonotype has only a few counts. This chain connects TRBV27 to TRBJ2-7; 8 bases fit TRBD1. The CDR3 is 16 amino acids. Germline lookup yields CDR1 MNHEY and CDR2 SMNVEV (reference sequence). J was trimmed by 4 bases and V by 2 bases; bases with no gene match: 10. Written as DNA, the CDR3 is TGTGCCAGCAGTTTACGAGAAGCTGGACAGGGATACGAGCAGTACTTC. As protein: CASSLREAGQGYEQYF.

This clonotype has a count of ten or more. The chain has TRBV10-2 and TRBJ1-5, with 7 bases identical to TRBD1. CDR3 length: 13 residues. V gave up 10 bases and J gave up 10 bases; unmatched junction bases: 13. Germline loops: CDR1 WSHSY, CDR2 SAAADI. The DNA of the CDR3 is TGCGCCACCCAGAGGGACAGCAGTCGTCCCCAGCATTTT. Translation: CATQRDSSRPQHF.

This clonotype was counted many times. The rearrangement links TRBV2 to TRBJ1-1, with D perhaps TRBD1 (5 bases). Germline V lookup: CDR1 SNHLY, CDR2 FYNNEI. This CDR3 has 11 residues. V lost 8 bases to trimming and J lost 4 bases, with 8 bases between them. The CDR3 sequence: CASQGGTEAFF. The DNA of the CDR3 is TGTGCCAGCCAGGGTGGCACTGAAGCTTTCTTT.